The 17 T cell receptor beta chains listed next were all sequenced from one sample in a study of blood T cell repertoires in COVID-19 (dated by TCRdb to the early 2020s). The library was made by the immunoSEQ multiplex PCR assay. TCRdb holds this immuneACCESS table with in-frame rearrangements only. Some clones are missing; in checked studies, unresolved V genes explain under half, and the rest has no known cause. This sample has 250,000 to 350,000 clones in its table, and 70% to 90% of those were observed once. Together, the top ten hold less than 3% of the sample. Sequencing was performed on peripheral blood. The receptors come from a young woman with active or convalescent COVID-19.

The chain is built from TRBV7-9 and TRBJ1-1; 7 nucleotides line up with TRBD1. Germline loops: CDR1 SEHNR, CDR2 FQNEAQ (reference sequence). The CDR3 loop spans 16 amino acids. J was trimmed by 3 bases and V by 5 bases; bases with no gene match: 12. CDR3 coding DNA: TGTGCCAGCAGCCCCAGACGACAGGGATTGGACACTGAAGCTTTCTTT. This sequence encodes CASSPRRQGLDTEAFF.

V and J are TRBV6-2 or TRBV6-3 and TRBJ1-5; 7 bases are shared with TRBD1. Germline V gene sequence: CDR1 MNHEY, CDR2 SVGEGT. There are 13 residues in the CDR3. After removal of 5 bases from V and 11 bases from J, the junction contained 9 bases not matched to a gene. In nucleotides, the CDR3 is TGTGCCAGCAGTCCACGGGGGACAGTGGCCCAGCATTTT. It is translated as CASSPRGTVAQHF.

The chain employs TRBV25-1 and TRBJ1-1, with unresolved D. CDR1 is MGHDK, CDR2 SYGVNS, per germline. The CDR3 extends over 13 amino acids. The germline V and J ends were trimmed by 2 bases and 0 bases, with 4 bases remaining between them. The CDR3 reads CASSELLNTEAFF. The CDR3 nucleotides read TGTGCCAGCAGTGAACTTCTGAACACTGAAGCTTTCTTT.

CDR3 bases: TGCAGCGTGGATAATGCAGGGACTGAAGCTTTCTTT. It codes for CSVDNAGTEAFF. The chain links TRBV29-1 to TRBJ1-1; D is perhaps TRBD1 (5 bases). The CDR3 loop spans 12 amino acids. Trimming stripped 6 bases from V and 5 bases from J, with 13 bases between. CDR1 and CDR2 (germline): SQVTM, ANQGSEA.

The chain employs TRBV12-5 and TRBJ1-1; TRBD1 might be the D (6 bases). From germline, CDR1 is LGHNT and CDR2 FRNRAP. The V and J ends lost 1 base and 8 bases respectively, with 14 bases between them. This CDR3 spans 14 amino acids. This CDR3 is CASGLGQEIREAFF. The CDR3 coding sequence is TGTGCTAGTGGTTTGGGACAGGAAATTAGGGAAGCTTTCTTT.

This clone came up a few times. The chain joins TRBV19 to TRBJ1-2; D might be TRBD1 (5 bases). Trimming shortened V by 1 base and J by 0 bases, and 12 bases separated the two germline ends. CDR3 size: 16 residues. The germline gives CDR1 LNHDA, CDR2 SQIVND (reference sequence). CDR3 in amino acids: CASSIAQDTTNYGYTF. CDR3 DNA sequence: TGTGCCAGTAGTATAGCTCAGGACACCACTAACTATGGCTACACCTTC.

V gene TRBV3-1 (or the pseudogene TRBV3-2) combines with J gene TRBJ2-1, with 7 bases fitting TRBD2. V gave up 11 bases and J gave up 8 bases; unmatched junction bases: 15. The CDR3 loop spans 14 amino acids. Germline V gives CDR1 LGHDT, CDR2 YNNKEL (reference sequence). Written as DNA, the CDR3 is TGTGCCTCCTCCCCCACTACTAGCGTCGATGAGCAGTTCTTC. It translates to CASSPTTSVDEQFF.

V is TRBV7-6 and J is TRBJ1-5, with 8 nucleotides matching TRBD1. V shed 1 base and J 6 bases; nucleotides not matched to a gene: 5. The CDR3 consists of 15 residues. Germline V gene lookup returns CDR1 SGHVS and CDR2 FNYEAQ. The CDR3 DNA follows: TGTGCCAGCAGCTTAGAGGACAGGGAGGGTCAGCCCCAGCATTTT. It codes for CASSLEDREGQPQHF.

The chain links TRBV14 to TRBJ2-3; D is possibly TRBD2 (6 bases). Between the trimmed V and J ends, which lost 4 bases and 11 bases, there was a span of 13 bases. The length of the CDR3 is 12 residues. Germline V gene lookup returns CDR1 SGHDN and CDR2 FVKESK. The CDR3 region has the DNA TGTGCCAGCAGCCCCCCGGGGGAGGAGCAGTATTTT. Translating it yields CASSPPGEEQYF.

The chain employs TRBV5-4 and TRBJ2-3; 12 nucleotides line up with TRBD2. CDR1 SGHNT and CDR2 YYREEE come from the germline V gene (reference sequence). The J segment lost 3 bases and the V segment lost 0 bases, leaving 2 bases of the junction unmatched. The CDR3 runs to 16 residues. Here the CDR3 DNA reads TGTGCCAGCAGCTTGGCCGGGACTAGCGGGACAGATACGCAGTATTTT. This gives the protein CASSLAGTSGTDTQYF.

The rearrangement uses TRBV11-2 and TRBJ1-5; 8 nucleotides line up with TRBD1. The V gene end was trimmed by 1 base and the J gene end by 5 bases; junction bases not matched to a gene: 10. The CDR3 consists of 17 residues. Looked up from germline, CDR1 is SGHAT and CDR2 is FQNNGV. CDR3 amino acids: CASSLGTGTGIDQPQHF. The CDR3 coding sequence is TGTGCCAGCAGCTTAGGGACAGGGACGGGGATTGATCAGCCCCAGCATTTT.

There are a few counts of this clone. J is TRBJ1-1 and V is TRBV19; D is perhaps TRBD1 (5 bases). The CDR3 totals 14 residues. Trimming took off 7 bases at V and 1 base at J, with 13 bases between the two ends. Germline CDR1 is LNHDA and CDR2 is SQIVND (reference sequence). This CDR3 is CASTTTGANTEAFF. The CDR3 DNA reads as TGTGCCAGTACCACGACTGGGGCGAACACTGAAGCTTTCTTT.

The rearrangement joins TRBV7-9 to TRBJ2-5; 7 bases agree with TRBD1. The CDR3 has 14 residues. The V and J ends lost 4 bases and 7 bases, in that order; junction bases with no gene match: 9. Per germline, CDR1 SEHNR and CDR2 FQNEAQ (reference sequence). The CDR3 region is CASSWEGGRGTQYF. As DNA, the CDR3 is TGTGCCAGCAGCTGGGAAGGGGGCCGAGGGACCCAGTACTTC.

The chain recombines TRBV11-3 with TRBJ2-3; TRBD2 is a possible D gene (5 bases). Trimming took 5 bases from V and 1 from J, leaving 16 bases between them. The germline V gene encodes CDR1 SGHNT and CDR2 YENEEA. The CDR3 has 16 residues. This chain's CDR3 is CASSPGSGKGTDTQYF. CDR3 DNA sequence: TGTGCCAGCAGCCCCGGCAGCGGCAAGGGCACAGATACGCAGTATTTT.

The chain carries TRBV18 and TRBJ2-7, with D perhaps TRBD1 (6 bases). Germline loops: CDR1 KGHSH, CDR2 LQKENI. The CDR3 loop spans 12 amino acids. Trimming pared 3 bases from V and 6 bases from J, leaving 9 bases between. DNA of the CDR3: TGTGCCAGCTCACCGGCCAGGGGCGAGCAGTACTTC. It translates to CASSPARGEQYF.

The chain combines TRBV7-2 with TRBJ2-3; 8 positions match TRBD2. Germline lookup yields CDR1 SGHTA and CDR2 FQGNSA. V lost 2 bases, J lost 5 bases, and 3 bases stayed unmatched. The CDR3 has 14 residues. The DNA of the CDR3 is TGTGCCAGCAGCTTACGGCGGGGGGAAGATACGCAGTATTTT. Amino acids: CASSLRRGEDTQYF.

J is TRBJ2-1 and V is TRBV11-3, with 9 bases fitting TRBD2. V lost 3 bases and J lost 3; bases outside the gene matches: 6. The CDR3 consists of 16 residues. CDR1 is SGHNT, CDR2 YENEEA, per germline. The CDR3 DNA is TGTGCCAGCAGCTTGGGGGGCGGGGGGGGCTACAATGAGCAGTTCTTC. Protein: CASSLGGGGGYNEQFF.